These 27 T cell receptor beta chains originate from one sample sequenced in a study of early stage breast cancer tumors. TCRdb keeps only in-frame clones here, not all; method: immunoSEQ multiplex PCR. The sample gives about 50,000 clones, about 80% of which show up once; nearly 3.5% is in the top ten. Sequencing input: blood. The receptors stem from a person under 45 with breast cancer.

The chain is built from TRBV13 and TRBJ2-7, with D unclear. Trimming took off 6 bases at V and 6 bases at J, with 24 bases between the two ends. The CDR3 is 16 amino acids. Per the germline V gene, CDR1 is PRHDT and CDR2 is FYEKMQ (reference sequence). The CDR3 protein is CASSYRPVPPFGEQYF. The DNA of the CDR3 is TGTGCCAGCAGTTACCGCCCGGTCCCCCCTTTCGGCGAGCAGTACTTC.

The CDR3 bases are TGTGCCAGCAGCACGAACTACGAGCAGTACTTC. Its protein is CASSTNYEQYF. The chain links TRBV6-6 to TRBJ2-7, with D unclear. CDR1 and CDR2 (germline): MNHNY, SVGAGI (reference sequence). This CDR3 has 11 residues. With 6 bases removed from V and 3 bases from J, the gap between germline ends came to 6 bases.

The chain uses TRBV2 and TRBJ2-2; 8 nucleotides line up with TRBD1. The CDR3 runs 14 residues. With V trimmed by 7 bases and J by 5 bases, 6 bases remained unmatched. Looked up from germline, CDR1 is SNHLY and CDR2 is FYNNEI. CDR3 region: CASTGTGATGELFF. CDR3 bases: TGTGCCAGCACCGGGACAGGCGCGACCGGGGAGCTGTTTTTT.

The V and J genes are TRBV7-9 and TRBJ1-4, with D unclear. V lost 1 base and J lost 6, with 9 bases in between. The CDR3 contains 14 residues. CDR1 and CDR2 (germline): SEHNR, FQNEAQ (reference sequence). The CDR3 sequence: CASSLGMADEKLFF. The CDR3 coding sequence is TGTGCCAGCAGCTTAGGAATGGCGGATGAAAAACTGTTTTTT.

This sequence joins TRBV6-5 and TRBJ2-5, with a possible D match to TRBD2 (6 bases). Germline V gene data show CDR1 as MNHEY and CDR2 as SVGAGI. CDR3 length: 14 amino acids. Trimming left V 4 bases short and J 5 bases short, with 14 bases between. The CDR3 bases are TGTGCCAGCAGTTCTAGGGGCGCGGGGGAGACCCAGTACTTC. The encoded protein is CASSSRGAGETQYF.

The chain has TRBV7-9 and TRBJ2-7, with D perhaps given as TRBD1 or TRBD2 (5 bases each). The ends were cut back, 4 bases at V and 2 bases at J, with 15 bases in the middle. Germline values: CDR1 SEHNR, CDR2 FQNEAQ (reference sequence). This CDR3 region has 15 residues. CDR3: CASSSPKPGPYEQYF. The CDR3 bases are TGTGCCAGCAGCTCTCCCAAGCCGGGACCCTACGAGCAGTACTTC.

V usage is TRBV2 and J usage is TRBJ1-3; 8 bases align to TRBD1. V trimming: 1 base; J trimming: 2 bases; junction bases outside the gene matches: 1. From germline, CDR1 is SNHLY and CDR2 FYNNEI. This CDR3 region has 15 residues. The CDR3 sequence: CASSEDRGAGNTIYF. CDR3 DNA: TGTGCCAGCAGTGAAGACAGGGGGGCTGGAAACACCATATATTTT.

CDR3 in amino acids: CASSLSRGLHSSYEQYF. The CDR3 DNA is TGTGCCAGCAGTTTATCCCGCGGACTGCATAGCTCCTACGAGCAGTACTTC. V usage is TRBV27 and J usage is TRBJ2-7; the D gene is possibly TRBD2 (5 bases). V was pared by 0 bases and J by 0 bases, with 15 bases between. The CDR3 has 17 residues. Per germline, CDR1 MNHEY and CDR2 SMNVEV (reference sequence).

This chain joins TRBV11-2 and TRBJ2-1; 7 positions match TRBD2. V was clipped by 5 bases and J by 4 bases; unmatched bases: 8. Germline CDR1 and CDR2: SGHAT and FQNNGV. The CDR3 is made up of 15 amino acids. This chain's CDR3 is CASSPGGGIYNEQFF. The CDR3 region has the DNA TGTGCCAGCAGCCCTGGGGGGGGGATTTACAATGAGCAGTTCTTC.

This sequence joins TRBV5-1 and TRBJ2-3; D uncertain. This CDR3 is 15 amino acids long. Germline CDR1 and CDR2: SGHRS and YFSETQ. Trimming shortened V by 0 bases and J by 2 bases, and 10 bases separated the two germline ends. CDR3 nucleotides: TGCGCCAGCAGCTTGGGGGCCGGCTCCACAGATACGCAGTATTTT. Translation gives CASSLGAGSTDTQYF.

V is TRBV27 and J is TRBJ2-7; TRBD1 agrees at 9 bases. CDR3 size: 14 residues. The V gene end was trimmed by 5 bases and the J gene end by 2 bases; junction bases not matched to a gene: 4. The V gene's germline CDR1 is MNHEY and CDR2 SMNVEV (reference sequence). This CDR3 reads CASSHRGPTYEQYF. CDR3 nucleotide sequence: TGTGCCAGCAGTCACAGGGGGCCAACCTACGAGCAGTACTTC.

This clone has more than one count but fewer than ten. This rearrangement joins TRBV30 to TRBJ1-1; a possible D gene is TRBD1 (5 bases). Per the germline V gene, CDR1 is GTSNPN and CDR2 is SVGIG (reference sequence). Trimming removed 8 bases at V and 3 bases at J, with 16 bases between. This CDR3 is built from 13 residues. The chain's CDR3 is CAGKTERDTEAFF. CDR3 coding DNA: TGTGCCGGCAAGACAGAAAGGGACACTGAAGCTTTCTTT.

The chain employs TRBV14 and TRBJ2-7; D is possibly TRBD2 (5 bases). The V and J ends lost 4 bases and 0 bases respectively, with 16 bases between them. This CDR3 comprises 16 residues. Germline V CDR1 and CDR2: SGHDN, FVKESK. CDR3 region: CASSRAAGILSYEQYF. The CDR3 DNA reads TGTGCCAGCAGCCGAGCGGCCGGTATTCTCTCCTACGAGCAGTACTTC.

The chain employs TRBV5-1 and TRBJ2-7; 14 bases are a match to TRBD2. Trimming at V came to 4 bases and at J to 5 bases, leaving 14 bases not matched to a gene. The germline gives CDR1 SGHRS, CDR2 YFSETQ. The CDR3 consists of 18 residues. This chain's CDR3 is CASSEGLAGVTPSDEQYF. In nucleotides, the CDR3 is TGCGCCAGCAGCGAGGGACTAGCGGGAGTTACTCCGTCGGACGAGCAGTACTTC. The complete variable domain, with remaining parts taken from reference TRBV5-1 and TRBJ2-7, reads KAGVTQTPRYLIKTRGQQVTLSCSPISGHRSVSWYQQTPGQGLQFLFEYFSETQRNKGNFPGRFSGRQFSNSRSEMNVSTLELGDSALYLCASSEGLAGVTPSDEQYFGPGTRLTVT.

V and J are TRBV6-1 and TRBJ2-7; D possibly corresponds to TRBD1 (5 bases). Germline CDR1 and CDR2: MNHNS and SASEGT. The ends were cut back, 2 bases at V and 2 bases at J, with 7 bases in the middle. The CDR3 length is 13 residues. CDR3 in amino acids: CASSESGTYEQYF. CDR3 DNA sequence: TGTGCCAGCAGTGAATCAGGGACCTACGAGCAGTACTTC.

Regarding this clone: The junction and the germline gene differ at one end; a read error may be behind it. CDR3 amino acids: CASSPDMVTEAFF. The DNA for the CDR3 is TGTGCTAGCAGCCCAGACATGGTTACTGAAGCTTTCTTT. The rearrangement joins TRBV7-7 to TRBJ1-1; D is uncertain. The CDR3 consists of 13 residues. Germline V gives CDR1 SSHAT, CDR2 FNYEAQ (reference sequence).

The J gene is TRBJ1-5, the V gene TRBV6-5, with a tentative D call TRBD1 (5 bases). CDR3 length: 14 residues. The germline gives CDR1 MNHEY, CDR2 SVGAGI. V gave up 6 bases and J gave up 5 bases, with 14 bases separating them. CDR3 amino acids: CASRAWGGDQPQHF. The CDR3 nucleotides are TGTGCCAGCAGGGCCTGGGGGGGTGATCAGCCCCAGCATTTT.

This clone was seen only once. V gene TRBV2 combines with J gene TRBJ2-1, with D uncertain. The V gene lost 4 bases and the J gene lost 4 bases, with 11 bases spanning the gap. CDR1 is SNHLY, CDR2 FYNNEI, per germline. The CDR3 loop spans 14 amino acids. CDR3 sequence reads: CASSGYLGYNEQFF. CDR3 nucleotide sequence: TGTGCCAGCAGTGGGTACCTCGGTTACAATGAGCAGTTCTTC.

In this sample, this clone turned up once. In nucleotides, the CDR3 is TGCGCCAGCAGGCAGACAGGGGGGCGGACGGACCTGACTTTC. It specifies CASRQTGGRTDLTF. The rearrangement uses TRBV10-2 and TRBJ2-6, with 9 bases matching TRBD1. CDR3 length equals 14 residues. CDR1 is WSHSY and CDR2 is SAAADI in the germline V gene. Trimming removed 6 bases from V and 15 bases from J; junction bases left unmatched: 12.

The J gene is TRBJ2-1, the V gene TRBV4-3; TRBD2 agrees at 9 bases. Germline V lookup: CDR1 LGHNA, CDR2 YSLEER. The V gene end was trimmed by 4 bases and the J gene end by 4 bases; junction bases not matched to a gene: 5. This CDR3 contains 15 residues. The CDR3 spells CASSLGLAEYNEQFF. The CDR3 region has the DNA TGCGCCAGCAGCCTGGGACTAGCAGAATACAATGAGCAGTTCTTC.

This clone was recorded once. The chain combines TRBV4-1 with TRBJ2-4; 12 bases are shared with TRBD2. The junction had 14 bases not matched to a gene; V was cut back by 1 base and J by 4 bases. Germline CDR1 and CDR2: MGHRA and YSYEKL. The CDR3 length is 20 residues. Written as DNA, the CDR3 is TGCGCCAGCAGCCAAGGCCCGGGTTTACTAGCGGGAGGACCTAAAAACATTCAGTACTTC. It translates to CASSQGPGLLAGGPKNIQYF.

The chain couples TRBV5-1 to TRBJ2-5, with a possible D match to TRBD2 (5 bases). Looked up from germline, CDR1 is SGHRS and CDR2 is YFSETQ. V was clipped by 4 bases and J by 1 base, with 14 bases between them. The CDR3 sequence is 15 residues long. CDR3 sequence: CASSKSGLIQETQYF. The CDR3 DNA reads TGCGCCAGCAGCAAATCTGGACTGATCCAAGAGACCCAGTACTTC.

The gene calls are TRBV30 and TRBJ2-1; TRBD2 agrees at 7 bases. The J segment lost 4 bases and the V segment lost 2 bases, leaving 17 bases of the junction unmatched. The CDR3 has 18 amino acids. Germline CDR1 GTSNPN, CDR2 SVGIG (reference sequence). In nucleotides, the CDR3 is TGTGCCTGGAGTTCCCTGACTAGCAGCTCCAGATTTTACAATGAGCAGTTCTTC. Translation gives CAWSSLTSSSRFYNEQFF.

This chain uses TRBV7-8 with TRBJ1-2, with no clear D. CDR3 length: 14 residues. Trimming cost V 1 base and J 0 bases, with 6 bases left between them. The germline gives CDR1 SGHVS, CDR2 FQNEAQ. The CDR3 loop is CASSLDYTNYGYTF. CDR3 in DNA: TGTGCCAGCAGCTTAGATTACACTAACTATGGCTACACCTTC. Combining the CDR3 with reference TRBV7-8 and TRBJ1-2 gives the whole variable domain GAGVSQSPRYKVAKRGQDVALRCDPISGHVSLFWYQQALGQGPEFLTYFQNEAQLDKSGLPSDRFFAERPEGSVSTLKIQRTQQEDSAVYLCASSLDYTNYGYTFGSGTRLTVV.

This chain connects TRBV5-6 to TRBJ2-7; D is perhaps TRBD1 (5 bases). Trimming removed 4 bases at V and 4 bases at J, with 18 bases between. CDR1 and CDR2 from the germline V gene are SGHDT and YYEEEE. This CDR3 region has 15 residues. CDR3 loop: CASSNSSRATYEQYF. The CDR3 coding sequence is TGTGCCAGCAGCAACTCGTCCAGGGCCACGTACGAGCAGTACTTC.

This clone was recorded once. This chain joins TRBV10-2 and TRBJ2-1; 7 bases are shared with TRBD2. This CDR3 has 13 residues. After removal of 8 bases from V and 9 bases from J, the junction contained 10 bases not matched to a gene. Germline values: CDR1 WSHSY, CDR2 SAAADI. CDR3 amino acids: CASRTSGVVEQFF. The CDR3 nucleotides read TGCGCCAGCCGGACTAGTGGTGTGGTTGAGCAGTTCTTC.

The chain carries TRBV6-6 and TRBJ2-3, with D hard to call. V lost 1 base and J 4 bases, leaving 3 bases between the germline ends. Germline V CDR1 and CDR2: MNHNY, SVGAGI (reference sequence). The CDR3 spans 12 residues. The CDR3 spells CASSYLSDTQYF. The CDR3 DNA sequence: TGTGCCAGCAGTTACTTATCAGATACGCAGTATTTT.